The 28 T cell receptor beta chains below all came from one sample that was sequenced in a study of beta chain features in type 1 diabetes (dated by TCRdb to between 2018 and 2020). These TCRs' antigens remain unknown. Overall study results and their limits: A moderate but significant shortening of TCRB CDR3 length was observed in type 1 diabetes patients in all four CD4+ subsets.

Libraries were made using the immunoSEQ multiplex PCR assay. The High Capacity cDNA Reverse Transcription Kit was used to reverse transcribe all of the isolated RNA, meaning that expressed TCRB transcripts were what got sequenced. TCRdb took over this immuneACCESS table, retaining in-frame rearrangements with V and J assigned. Such tables are incomplete; in checked studies, under half of the missing clones stem from an unresolved V gene, and the remainder is unexplained. This sample holds roughly 230,000 clones; roughly a tenth were observed only once. The ten largest clones add up to approximately 0.015% of the sample. What was sequenced was naive CD4+ T cells from blood. The sample's cell subset or site label is to be understood as: true naive CD4+ T cells. The receptors stem from a man aged 25 to 45 with type 1 diabetes.

This clone has more than one count but fewer than ten. The chain is built from TRBV7-9 and TRBJ2-3; weak D call: TRBD1 (6 bases). Between the trimmed V and J ends, which lost 1 base and 4 bases, there was a span of 9 bases. Germline CDR1 SEHNR, CDR2 FQNEAQ (reference sequence). This CDR3 contains 14 residues. CDR3 nucleotides: TGTGCCAGCAGCTTAGACAGGGTTTCAGATACGCAGTATTTT. Its protein is CASSLDRVSDTQYF. The full variable domain, in which reference TRBV7-9 and TRBJ2-3 provide the parts outside the CDR3, is DTGVSQNPRHKITKRGQNVTFRCDPISEHNRLYWYRQTLGQGPEFLTYFQNEAQLEKSRLLSDRFSAERPKGSFSTLEIQRTEQGDSAMYLCASSLDRVSDTQYFGPGTRLTVL.

The sample holds a few counts of this clone. The chain recombines TRBV18 with TRBJ2-7; perhaps TRBD1 as D (7 bases). This CDR3 has 14 amino acids. Trimming removed 3 bases at V and 6 bases at J, with 15 bases between. Germline assignment: CDR1 KGHSH and CDR2 LQKENI. The CDR3 DNA reads TGTGCCAGCTCACCGGCGGCAGGGGGAGGCGAGCAGTACTTC. Encoded protein: CASSPAAGGGEQYF.

This clone was observed a few times. The J gene is TRBJ2-2, the V gene TRBV19, with D maybe TRBD2 (7 bases). The germline V gene encodes CDR1 LNHDA and CDR2 SQIVND (reference sequence). Trimming took off 3 bases at V and 6 bases at J, with 11 bases between the two ends. CDR3 length equals 14 residues. CDR3: CASSIGGLAGELFF. The CDR3 nucleotides read TGTGCCAGTAGTATCGGGGGGCTGGCCGGGGAGCTGTTTTTT.

The table lists this clone with a few counts. The chain links TRBV9 to TRBJ2-1, with 7 bases fitting TRBD1. The V and J ends lost 3 bases and 4 bases, in that order; junction bases with no gene match: 1. Germline V gene sequence: CDR1 SGDLS, CDR2 YYNGEE. The CDR3 is 13 amino acids. The CDR3 sequence: CASSAGQYNEQFF. CDR3 in DNA: TGTGCCAGCAGCGCGGGACAGTACAATGAGCAGTTCTTC.

The chain has TRBV4-3 and TRBJ1-5; D is uncertain. The germline V and J ends were trimmed by 0 bases and 2 bases, with 8 bases remaining between them. This CDR3 has 15 residues. Germline V gene sequence: CDR1 LGHNA, CDR2 YSLEER. The CDR3 nucleotides are TGCGCCAGCAGCCAAGATAACTCACGCAATCAGCCCCAGCATTTT. Amino acids: CASSQDNSRNQPQHF.

The V call is TRBV7-2, the J call TRBJ2-2, with D perhaps TRBD1 (5 bases). Between the trimmed V and J ends, which lost 1 base and 6 bases, there was a span of 18 bases. From germline, CDR1 is SGHTA and CDR2 FQGNSA. CDR3 length: 17 amino acids. CDR3 region: CASSLDGPQGFPGELFF. In DNA form, the CDR3 reads TGTGCCAGCAGCTTAGACGGCCCTCAGGGATTCCCCGGGGAGCTGTTTTTT.

The chain joins TRBV15 to TRBJ1-5; D might be TRBD1 (6 bases). V was cut by 0 bases and J by 5 bases, with 11 bases left in between. Germline CDR1 reads LNHNV; CDR2 reads YYDKDF (reference sequence). The CDR3 is 15 residues long. CDR3 sequence reads: CATSREEGGYQPQHF. CDR3 in DNA: TGTGCCACCAGCAGAGAAGAAGGGGGTTATCAGCCCCAGCATTTT.

The chain joins TRBV7-2 to TRBJ2-7; D gene uncertain. V was pared by 2 bases and J by 3 bases, with 5 bases between. The germline V gene has CDR1 SGHTA and CDR2 FQGNSA. The CDR3 is made up of 12 amino acids. CDR3 amino acids: CASSLYSYEQYF. CDR3 bases: TGTGCCAGCAGCTTATACAGCTACGAGCAGTACTTC.

This clone was found a few times. This chain joins TRBV29-1 and TRBJ2-1, with D unresolved. Germline V CDR1 and CDR2: SQVTM, ANQGSEA. The CDR3 contains 13 residues. V was shortened by 4 bases and J by 0 bases, with 7 bases between the two germline ends. The CDR3 sequence is CSVAGSSYNEQFF. DNA of the CDR3: TGCAGCGTTGCAGGAAGCTCCTACAATGAGCAGTTCTTC.

The chain employs TRBV11-2 and TRBJ1-6; D is ambiguous. CDR3 length: 14 amino acids. The V and J ends lost 5 bases and 4 bases respectively, with 9 bases between them. From germline, CDR1 is SGHAT and CDR2 FQNNGV. Here the CDR3 reads CASSLTQYNSPLHF. CDR3 nucleotides: TGTGCCAGCAGCCTTACACAATATAATTCACCCCTCCACTTT.

This sequence joins TRBV2 and TRBJ1-5, with D tentatively TRBD1 (6 bases). Germline V lookup: CDR1 SNHLY, CDR2 FYNNEI. V dropped 6 bases and J dropped 0 bases, with 9 bases sitting between them. The CDR3 covers 14 residues. CDR3 nucleotide sequence: TGTGCCAGCAGCGGACAGAGTAGCAATCAGCCCCAGCATTTT. Translated: CASSGQSSNQPQHF.

The chain couples TRBV10-3 to TRBJ1-5; D is unclear. This CDR3 has 13 residues. V was clipped by 9 bases and J by 3 bases, with 12 bases between them. Germline loops: CDR1 ENHRY, CDR2 SYGVKD. For the CDR3, the DNA is TGTGCCATGGCGGAGGCCAACAATCAGCCCCAGCATTTT. Its translation is CAMAEANNQPQHF.

A few counts support this clone. The chain joins TRBV30 to TRBJ1-5, with D possibly matching TRBD1 (5 bases). The CDR3 consists of 17 residues. Trimming shortened V by 1 base and J by 3 bases, and 19 bases separated the two germline ends. CDR1 and CDR2 from the germline V gene are GTSNPN and SVGIG (reference sequence). The CDR3 is CAWSGSMGRANNQPQHF. The DNA for the CDR3 is TGTGCCTGGAGTGGCTCGATGGGCAGGGCGAACAATCAGCCCCAGCATTTT.

This clone was recorded a few times. This chain links TRBV7-9 with TRBJ1-2, with 9 nucleotides matching TRBD1. The CDR3 is 15 residues long. Per the germline V gene, CDR1 is SEHNR and CDR2 is FQNEAQ (reference sequence). V lost 1 base, J lost 2 bases, and 2 bases stayed unmatched. CDR3 sequence (DNA): TGTGCCAGCAGCTTAGAAACAGGGGGCAACTATGGCTACACCTTC. Translation gives CASSLETGGNYGYTF.

The sample holds a few counts of this clone. The chain combines TRBV29-1 with TRBJ2-5, with D possibly being TRBD2 (5 bases). This CDR3 has 14 residues. Germline CDR1 reads SQVTM; CDR2 reads ANQGSEA. Trimming removed 2 bases at V and 1 base at J, with 11 bases between. In DNA form, the CDR3 reads TGCAGCGTTGAAATCGGAGGCAGCCAAGAGACCCAGTACTTC. Amino acids: CSVEIGGSQETQYF.

This clone was found a few times. The gene calls are TRBV5-4 and TRBJ1-1, with 8 nucleotides matching TRBD1. The CDR3 totals 15 residues. Per the germline V gene, CDR1 is SGHNT and CDR2 is YYREEE (reference sequence). With V trimmed by 3 bases and J by 4 bases, 8 bases remained unmatched. The CDR3 region has the DNA TGTGCCAGCAGCTCTCTACAGGGGGGTAGCACTGAAGCTTTCTTT. Protein product: CASSSLQGGSTEAFF.

J is TRBJ2-2 and V is TRBV6-5; 9 bases match TRBD2. The CDR3 has 14 amino acids. Unmatched junction bases numbered 2, after V lost 4 bases and J lost 5 bases. Germline values: CDR1 MNHEY, CDR2 SVGAGI. DNA for the CDR3: TGTGCCAGCAGTTTAGCGGGGGTTACCGGGGAGCTGTTTTTT. This codes for CASSLAGVTGELFF.

This clone occurred a few times. J is TRBJ2-7 and V is TRBV7-2, with 12 bases matching TRBD2. The CDR3 is 17 residues long. Per germline, CDR1 SGHTA and CDR2 FQGNSA. The J segment lost 1 base and the V segment lost 4 bases, leaving 8 bases of the junction unmatched. CDR3 sequence: CASSSSLAGGGSYEQYF. The DNA for the CDR3 is TGTGCCAGCAGCTCTTCCCTAGCGGGGGGGGGATCCTACGAGCAGTACTTC.

This clone was recorded a few times. This sequence joins TRBV7-9 and TRBJ1-1; TRBD1 agrees at 7 bases. Germline lookup yields CDR1 SEHNR and CDR2 FQNEAQ (reference sequence). The J segment lost 4 bases and the V segment lost 5 bases, leaving 4 bases of the junction unmatched. The CDR3 is made up of 13 amino acids. The CDR3 protein is CASSRDRGTEAFF. The CDR3 nucleotides are TGTGCCAGCAGCCGGGACAGAGGCACTGAAGCTTTCTTT.

The table lists this clone with a few counts. The CDR3 is CASSLEHGTSYGYTF. CDR3 in DNA: TGTGCCAGCAGCTTAGAACACGGGACTAGCTATGGCTACACCTTC. The chain joins TRBV7-9 to TRBJ1-2, with D tentatively TRBD1 (5 bases). The CDR3 has 15 amino acids. V shed 1 base and J shed 4 bases, with 13 bases lying between them. Germline CDR1 reads SEHNR; CDR2 reads FQNEAQ (reference sequence).

The chain combines TRBV9 with TRBJ2-3, with D possibly matching TRBD2 (6 bases). The germline V gene has CDR1 SGDLS and CDR2 YYNGEE. The CDR3 is 14 residues long. Deletions cut 4 bases from V and 5 bases from J, with 14 bases between. In DNA, the CDR3 is TGTGCCAGCAGCCCGGACTGGGGGGTAGATACGCAGTATTTT. Residues: CASSPDWGVDTQYF.

This clone was counted only a few times. The chain joins TRBV7-2 to TRBJ2-3; no clear D gene. The CDR3 loop spans 12 amino acids. Germline CDR1 is SGHTA and CDR2 is FQGNSA. Trimming pared 5 bases from V and 2 bases from J, leaving 5 bases between. The CDR3 is CASSVFTDTQYF. In DNA, the CDR3 is TGTGCCAGCAGCGTCTTCACAGATACGCAGTATTTT. Full variable domain (missing parts from reference TRBV7-2 and TRBJ2-3): GAGVSQSPSNKVTEKGKDVELRCDPISGHTALYWYRQSLGQGLEFLIYFQGNSAPDKSGLPSDRFSAERTGGSVSTLTIQRTQQEDSAVYLCASSVFTDTQYFGPGTRLTVL.

The chain couples TRBV4-3 to TRBJ2-5; TRBD2 aligns across 7 bases. Per the germline V gene, CDR1 is LGHNA and CDR2 is YSLEER. With V trimmed by 3 bases and J by 5 bases, 6 bases remained unmatched. This CDR3 has 14 residues. The CDR3 nucleotides are TGCGCCAGCAGCCAGGTTGGGGGGGAGGAGACCCAGTACTTC. It is translated as CASSQVGGEETQYF.

The V gene is TRBV11-3, the J gene TRBJ2-2; D uncertain. The V gene's germline CDR1 is SGHNT and CDR2 YENEEA. The V and J ends lost 6 bases and 0 bases respectively, with 14 bases between them. The CDR3 is made up of 16 amino acids. The CDR3 reads CASSLEARANTGELFF. The CDR3 region has the DNA TGTGCCAGCAGTCTTGAGGCGAGAGCGAACACCGGGGAGCTGTTTTTT.

This clone was observed a few times. This chain links TRBV7-9 with TRBJ1-1; 7 bases agree with TRBD1. Germline-derived CDR1 and CDR2 are SEHNR and FQNEAQ (reference sequence). With 5 bases clipped from V and 2 bases from J, the junction kept 8 bases outside the gene matches. The length of the CDR3 is 15 residues. The chain's CDR3 is CASSHLDRENTEAFF. CDR3 coding DNA: TGTGCCAGCAGCCACTTAGACAGGGAAAACACTGAAGCTTTCTTT. Based on the CDR3 plus reference TRBV7-9 and TRBJ1-1, the full variable domain is DTGVSQNPRHKITKRGQNVTFRCDPISEHNRLYWYRQTLGQGPEFLTYFQNEAQLEKSRLLSDRFSAERPKGSFSTLEIQRTEQGDSAMYLCASSHLDRENTEAFFGQGTRLTVV.

This clone was seen a few times. The DNA for the CDR3 is TGCGCCAGCAGCCAAGAAAGACAGGGAAACTCCTACGAGCAGTACTTC. It codes for CASSQERQGNSYEQYF. J is TRBJ2-7 and V is TRBV4-1; 7 bases are shared with TRBD1. CDR1 is MGHRA, CDR2 YSYEKL, per germline. The junction had 5 bases not matched to a gene; V was cut back by 0 bases and J by 0 bases. This CDR3 is 16 amino acids long.

The J gene is TRBJ2-3, the V gene TRBV5-1, with D possibly being TRBD1 (6 bases). The V and J ends lost 1 base and 0 bases respectively, with 12 bases between them. The CDR3 is 16 amino acids. Germline loops: CDR1 SGHRS, CDR2 YFSETQ. This CDR3 is CASSLLWTDSTDTQYF. The CDR3 DNA sequence: TGCGCCAGCAGCTTGTTGTGGACAGACAGCACAGATACGCAGTATTTT. The variable domain in full, with the rest retrieved from reference TRBV5-1 and TRBJ2-3, is KAGVTQTPRYLIKTRGQQVTLSCSPISGHRSVSWYQQTPGQGLQFLFEYFSETQRNKGNFPGRFSGRQFSNSRSEMNVSTLELGDSALYLCASSLLWTDSTDTQYFGPGTRLTVL.

This chain joins TRBV5-1 and TRBJ2-7, with 7 positions matching TRBD1. In germline, CDR1 is SGHRS, CDR2 YFSETQ. V shed 4 bases, J shed 11 bases, and the junction held 18 bases outside the gene matches. The CDR3 length is 15 residues. In DNA, the CDR3 is TGCGCCAGCAGCACGGACCCGGGACAGTCCCTAAGGGAGTACTTC. Translated: CASSTDPGQSLREYF.